These T cell receptor beta chains were read from a single sample in a study of cytomegalovirus exposure and HLA in healthy donors. The data were produced by immunoSEQ multiplex PCR, yet TCRdb's version contains in-frame clones alone and is incomplete. The sample records 100,000 or so clones, 69% being singletons. Sequencing input: PBMCs. These receptors all stem from a man younger than 40 in good health and CMV-seronegative. Each CDR3 is given with its conserved first and last residue. A D gene is named only where the DNA matches it firmly. Clone size is given for some rows only: seen once, a few or many times, or a class if the clone is expanded.

TRBJ2-7 . TRBD2 TRBV29-1 CSVGGTSGSYEQYF TGCAGCGTTGGCGGGACTAGCGGGAGCTACGAGCAGTACTTC
TRBJ2-5 . . TRBV7-2 CASTSHGTQYF TGTGCCAGCACCTCTCACGGGACCCAGTACTTC
TRBJ1-2 . . TRBV20-1 CSASYYGYTF TGCAGTGCCTCCTACTATGGCTACACCTTC
TRBJ2-1 . TRBD2 TRBV19 CASSMRGSGVSYNEQFF TGTGCCAGTAGTATGAGGGGTAGCGGGGTTTCCTACAATGAGCAGTTCTTC
TRBJ2-2 . TRBD1 TRBV4-2 CASSPGQGGTGELFF TGTGCCAGCAGCCCCGGACAGGGTGGGACCGGGGAGCTGTTTTTT
TRBJ2-7 . TRBD1 TRBV19 CASSARPGQGYVSYEQYF TGTGCCAGTAGTGCCCGCCCGGGACAGGGGTATGTCTCCTACGAGCAGTACTTC
TRBJ2-3 few TRBD2 TRBV5-6 CASSLRTSYTDTQYF TGTGCCAGCAGCCTTAGGACTAGTTACACAGATACGCAGTATTTT
TRBJ2-3 . . TRBV5-1 CASSPGFADTQYF TGCGCCAGCAGCCCAGGTTTTGCAGATACGCAGTATTTT
TRBJ2-7 . TRBD1 TRBV5-4 CASSRGQTRLSYEQYF TGTGCCAGCAGCCGGGGACAGACCCGACTCTCCTACGAGCAGTACTTC
TRBJ2-3 few TRBD2 TRBV11-2 CASSSPGIAGALGDTQYF TGTGCCAGCAGCTCGCCTGGTATAGCGGGAGCCCTCGGGGATACGCAGTATTTT
TRBJ1-1 . . TRBV28 CASSLGGGENTEAFF TGTGCCAGCAGTTTGGGTGGGGGCGAGAACACTGAAGCTTTCTTT
TRBJ2-5 . TRBD1 TRBV25-1 CASSGPGTGKETQYF TGTGCCAGCAGTGGTCCCGGGACAGGGAAAGAGACCCAGTACTTC
TRBJ1-1 . . TRBV6-1 CASSERGVDTEAFF TGTGCCAGCAGTGAACGCGGGGTGGACACTGAAGCTTTCTTT
TRBJ2-2 . . TRBV21-1 CASTNIGRLAGVETGELFF TGTGCCAGCACTAACATAGGGAGACTAGCGGGAGTTGAAACCGGGGAGCTGTTTTTT
TRBJ2-4 . TRBD1 TRBV19 CASSMNRGALIAKNIQYF TGTGCCAGTAGTATGAACAGGGGGGCCTTAATAGCCAAAAACATTCAGTACTTC
TRBJ2-7 few . TRBV5-1 CASRQDTTSSYEQYF TGCGCCAGCAGACAGGACACTACGTCCTCCTACGAGCAGTACTTC
TRBJ2-7 . TRBD2 TRBV7-9 CASSPGTSGRNYHF TGTGCCAGCAGCCCCGGGACTAGCGGGAGGAACTATCACTTC
TRBJ1-4 . TRBD1 TRBV7-9 CASSSTGGSEKLFF TGTGCCAGCAGTTCGACAGGGGGCAGTGAAAAACTGTTTTTT